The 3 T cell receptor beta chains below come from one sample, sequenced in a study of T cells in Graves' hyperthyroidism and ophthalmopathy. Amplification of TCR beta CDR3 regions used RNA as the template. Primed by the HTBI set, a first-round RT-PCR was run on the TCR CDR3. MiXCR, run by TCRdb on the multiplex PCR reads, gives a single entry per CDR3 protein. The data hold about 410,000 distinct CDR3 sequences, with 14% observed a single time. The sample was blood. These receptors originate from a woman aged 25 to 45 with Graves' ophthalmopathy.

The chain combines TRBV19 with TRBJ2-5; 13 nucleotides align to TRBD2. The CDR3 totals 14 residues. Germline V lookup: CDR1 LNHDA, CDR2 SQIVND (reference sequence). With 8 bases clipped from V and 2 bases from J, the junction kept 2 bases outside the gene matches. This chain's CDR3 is CASGGLAGQETQYF. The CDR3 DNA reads TGTGCCAGTGGGGGACTAGCGGGGCAAGAGACCCAGTACTTC.

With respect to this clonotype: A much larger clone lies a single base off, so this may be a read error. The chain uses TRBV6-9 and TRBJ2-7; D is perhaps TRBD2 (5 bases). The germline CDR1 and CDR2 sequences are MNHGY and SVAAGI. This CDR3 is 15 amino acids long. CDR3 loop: CVSSEGLLGSYEQYF. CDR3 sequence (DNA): TGCGTCAGCAGTGAAGGACTCCTAGGCTCCTACGAGCAGTACTTC.

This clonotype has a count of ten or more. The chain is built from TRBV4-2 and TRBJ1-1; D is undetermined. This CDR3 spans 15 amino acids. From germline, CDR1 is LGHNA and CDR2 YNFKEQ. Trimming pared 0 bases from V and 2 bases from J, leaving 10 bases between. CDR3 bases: TGTGCCAGCAGCCAAGATTGGGGAGGTAACACTGAAGCTTTCTTT. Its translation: CASSQDWGGNTEAFF.